The present T cell receptor (beta chain) was sequenced within a study of CD39 and CD103 CD8 tumor-infiltrating T cells (dated by TCRdb to 2016 to 2019). About the investigation overall: An HPV-positive HNSCC, an HPV-negative HNSCC, an ovarian cancer and a melanoma patient were represented in the repertoire comparisons shown. Deep sequencing of TCRbeta CDR3 was used to compare the repertoires of CD8 TIL subsets, defined by CD103 and CD39, against those of peripheral memory CD8 T cells. What the study reported, not specific to this receptor: Clonotypes from DN TILs largely overlapped with peripheral memory CD8 repertoires, while clonotypes from DP TILs were only rarely found in blood or uninvolved lymph node. Compared with DN and SP CD8 TILs and with blood memory CD8 T cells, DP CD8 TILs appeared more oligoclonal, with the top 30 clonotypes covering about 56-86%.

For each subset, genomic DNA was extracted from roughly 10,000 to 100,000 sorted cells using the DNeasy Blood and Tissue Kit. The immunoSEQ service sequenced and mapped the TCRbeta V-J or V-D-J regions, with coverage above 9x for each sample. Per the original workflow: Analysis was limited to productive rearrangements exported from the immunoSEQ Analyzer platform, and clonality was evaluated on the 500 most abundant clones. To quantify how much repertoires overlapped between populations, both the Morisita-Horn similarity index and the Jaccard index were used. Morisita-Horn similarity between CD8 T-cell subset TCR repertoires was measured in six cancer patients. This is the immuneACCESS table as TCRdb keeps it, with only in-frame sequences that have V and J called. A part of the clones is gone; compared with another copy, unresolved V genes explain less than half, and the rest is unexplained. V, J and clone size derive from that table, while D and trimming were established from the DNA sequence. Across this sample there are a few thousand clones, with roughly two thirds seen only once. Together, the top ten hold 12% of the sample.

As to this clone: Its target antigen remains unknown. Per-nucleotide qualities are absent, and no much larger clonotype sits a single base away. Within the sample, other DNA sequences also encode this same CDR3.

At the time samples were collected, the patients were not on therapy, although their prior treatments varied from chemotherapy, radiotherapy, surgery and immunotherapy to none at all. After thawing, cells went through T lymphocyte enrichment using a negative-selection kit, with EpCAM beads added for tumor-infiltrating lymphocytes. CD8+CD4-CD45RA- cells were sorted as memory CD8 T cells irrespective of CCR7 expression. Before analysis, peripheral blood mononuclear cells were isolated on a Ficoll-Paque PLUS gradient and cryopreserved. Populations were sorted on a FACSAria II to approximately 99% purity, and the cell pellets were frozen for TCR sequencing without being cultured. The TCR was taken from a human donor with head and neck squamous cell carcinoma. The sample comprised CD8+ T cells sorted from blood. According to the study, the label for this sample's cell subset or site signals: total memory CD8 T cells (CD45RA-CCR7+/-) from blood or uninvolved lymph node.

The nucleotide sequence is TGCGCCAGCACCCCGGGCGGGGGGTACAATGAGCAGTTCTTC. Translated, it reads CASTPGGGYNEQFF. The sequence joins TRBV5-1 to TRBJ2-1; TRBD2 lines up with 8 middle nucleotides. From the cysteine through the phenylalanine, the CDR3 covers 14 amino acids. Solely the CDR3 DNA is kept, with 42 bases framed from the first base. Germline trimming: 6 bases from V, 4 bases from J; junction bases outside gene matches: 6. CDR1 SGHRS and CDR2 YFSETQ were looked up in the germline V gene.